This TCR beta chain was identified in a study of cytomegalovirus exposure and HLA in healthy donors. Looking at the study overall: Both the 120 or so validation repertoires and the approximately 700 first-cohort repertoires used the same platform, as reported by a later analysis.

Findings of the study overall: Many donors carried some public TCRs, although rarity characterized most TCR sequences.

Assay used: immunoSEQ multiplex PCR; TCRdb lists only in-frame clones, some missing. Of 150,000 to 200,000 clones listed, 80% to 90% are singletons. While the first cohort had 600 to 850 subjects, the donors belonged to the separate validation cohort of 100 to 150 subjects. V was pared by 2 bases and J by 8 bases, with 7 bases between. The CDR3 is made up of 12 amino acids. Germline CDR1 is SGHTS and CDR2 is YDEGEE. A remark on this clone: Antigen: not known.

Sequenced sample: PBMCs. The clonotype was recovered from a woman in her thirties in good health and CMV-seronegative. V is TRBV5-8 and J is TRBJ2-2; D remains ambiguous. The CDR3 DNA sequence: TGTGCCAGCAGCTTTGTCCCTGGGGAGCTGTTTTTT. Amino acids: CASSFVPGELFF.